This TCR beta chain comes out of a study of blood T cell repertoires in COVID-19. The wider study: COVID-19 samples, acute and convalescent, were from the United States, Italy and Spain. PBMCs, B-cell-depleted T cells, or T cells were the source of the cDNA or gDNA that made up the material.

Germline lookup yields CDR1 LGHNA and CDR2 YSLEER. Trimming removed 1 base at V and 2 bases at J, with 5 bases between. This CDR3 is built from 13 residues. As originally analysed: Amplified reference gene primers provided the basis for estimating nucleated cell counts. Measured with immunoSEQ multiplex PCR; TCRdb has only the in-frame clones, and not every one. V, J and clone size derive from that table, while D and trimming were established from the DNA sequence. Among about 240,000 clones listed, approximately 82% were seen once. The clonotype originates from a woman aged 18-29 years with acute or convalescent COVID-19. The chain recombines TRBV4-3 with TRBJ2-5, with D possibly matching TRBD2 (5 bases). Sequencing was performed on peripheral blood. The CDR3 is CASSQGLQETQYF. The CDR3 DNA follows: TGCGCCAGCAGCCAAGGACTACAAGAGACCCAGTACTTC.